This T cell receptor (beta chain) stems from a study of Ad26.COV2.S vaccination and SARS-CoV-2 variants. The table came from immunoSEQ multiplex PCR; TCRdb's copy has only in-frame clones and leaves some out. In the table there are 400,000 to 500,000 clones, approximately 90% of which are singletons. The germline CDR1 and CDR2 sequences are MNHEY and SVGAGI. Deletions cut 7 bases from V and 0 bases from J, with 7 bases between. The CDR3 contains 13 residues. Study-level results: Spike-specific responses of CD8+ and CD4+ T cells were reported to display substantial breadth after vaccination.

Noted treatment: approximately 18 received Ad26.COV2.S at low or high dose, single or two shots; about 5 received placebo; per-sample allocation not given. On day 63 after the first injection, vaccine and placebo recipients gave samples. Donation came from an adult in Boston who was aged 18-55 years. What was given as vaccine was an Ad26 vector encoding Wuhan-strain SARS-CoV-2 spike. On this clone: Its antigen is not known.

This chain connects TRBV6-5 to TRBJ1-5; D gene uncertain. The material was peripheral blood, obtained in a trial of Ad26.COV2.S vaccine versus placebo. This receptor was identified in a person aged 18-65 years who received the Ad26.COV2.S COVID-19 vaccine or a placebo. CDR3 nucleotide sequence: TGTGCCAGCACACTCGATAGCAATCAGCCCCAGCATTTT. This sequence encodes CASTLDSNQPQHF.